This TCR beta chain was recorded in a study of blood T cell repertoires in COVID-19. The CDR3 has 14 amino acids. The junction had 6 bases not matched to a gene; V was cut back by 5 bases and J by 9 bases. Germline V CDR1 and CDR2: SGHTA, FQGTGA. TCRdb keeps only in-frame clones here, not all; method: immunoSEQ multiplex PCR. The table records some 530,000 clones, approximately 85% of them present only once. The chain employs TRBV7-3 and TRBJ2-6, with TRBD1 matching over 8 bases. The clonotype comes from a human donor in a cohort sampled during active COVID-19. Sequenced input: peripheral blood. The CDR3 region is CASSPGTGVNVLTF. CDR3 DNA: TGTGCCAGCAGCCCCGGGACAGGAGTCAACGTCCTGACTTTC. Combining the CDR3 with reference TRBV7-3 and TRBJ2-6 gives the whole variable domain GAGVSQTPSNKVTEKGKYVELRCDPISGHTALYWYRQSLGQGPEFLIYFQGTGAADDSGLPNDRFFAVRPEGSVSTLKIQRTERGDSAVYLCASSPGTGVNVLTFGAGSRLTVL.